The rows below give T cell receptor beta chains drawn from one sample of a study of blood T cell repertoires in COVID-19. Method: immunoSEQ multiplex PCR; TCRdb's copy keeps in-frame clones and lacks some. The data show roughly 140,000 clones, with 80% to 85% seen just once and approximately 38% held by the top ten. Sequenced sample: peripheral blood. The receptors stem from a human donor in a cohort sampled during active COVID-19. The CDR3 runs from the conserved cysteine through the conserved F or W. The D gene is left open where the match is weak. Size is omitted from some rows. Given values are once, few, many or a class for expanded clones.

D,size,V,J,DNA,CDR3
TRBD1,-,TRBV11-2,TRBJ2-5,TGTGCCAGCAACCTCGGGCTTAAGGGGGCTGTGGAAGAGACCCAGTACTTC,CASNLGLKGAVEETQYF
-,-,TRBV28,TRBJ1-1,TGTGCCAGCAACCAGGGATTCACTGAAGCTTTCTTT,CASNQGFTEAFF
-,-,TRBV6-1,TRBJ1-6,TGTGCCAGCAGTGAAGGGTGGGACATAGCCGTTTCCCACTTT,CASSEGWDIAVSHF
TRBD1,-,TRBV5-5,TRBJ1-1,TGTGCCAGCAGCGTAGACAGGGGCCCTGAAGCTTTCTTT,CASSVDRGPEAFF
-,-,TRBV14,TRBJ2-4,TGTGCCAGCAGCCAAGGTAGAGGGTATACCAAAAACATTCAGTACTTC,CASSQGRGYTKNIQYF
TRBD1,-,TRBV6-2/TRBV6-3,TRBJ1-2,TGTGCCAGCAGTTCGGAGGACAGGGGGTTCTATGGCTACACCTTC,CASSSEDRGFYGYTF
-,-,TRBV29-1,TRBJ1-2,TGCAGCGTTGACGTGGGCCTAAACTATGGCTACACCTTC,CSVDVGLNYGYTF
TRBD1,-,TRBV13,TRBJ2-3,TGTGCCAGCAGTTCAACTCAGGGGGCCCCAGATACGCAGTATTTT,CASSSTQGAPDTQYF
-,-,TRBV10-1,TRBJ1-2,TGCGCCAGCAGTGAGAACAGGGACTATGGCTACACCTTC,CASSENRDYGYTF
TRBD1,-,TRBV19,TRBJ1-2,TGTGCCAGTACTTCAGGGGGCACTGGCTACACCTTC,CASTSGGTGYTF
TRBD1,-,TRBV28,TRBJ1-3,TGTGCCAGCAGTTACGGACAGGCCCAGTCTGGAAACACCATATATTTT,CASSYGQAQSGNTIYF
TRBD2,-,TRBV19,TRBJ2-3,TGTGCCAGTAGTATAATGGGACTAAGCACAGATACGCAGTATTTT,CASSIMGLSTDTQYF
TRBD2,-,TRBV12-3/TRBV12-4,TRBJ2-1,TGTGCCAGCACCCTCCAAGCGGGGGAGCAGTTCTTC,CASTLQAGEQFF
TRBD1,-,TRBV5-4,TRBJ2-5,TGTGCCAGCAGATGGGGGACAGGGTACCAAGAGACCCAGTACTTC,CASRWGTGYQETQYF
TRBD1,once,TRBV6-1,TRBJ1-1,TGTGCCAGCAGTGAATTGGGACAGCCGAACACTGAAGCTTTCTTT,CASSELGQPNTEAFF
-,-,TRBV7-2,TRBJ2-1,TGTGCCAGCAGCCCCCCATCGGTCCATGAGCAGTTCTTC,CASSPPSVHEQFF
-,-,TRBV3-1/TRBV3-2,TRBJ2-7,TGTGCCAGCAGCCAAGTGGTAAGGACACAGTACGAGCAGTACTTC,CASSQVVRTQYEQYF
TRBD2,once,TRBV11-3,TRBJ2-1,TGTGCCAGCAGCTCCGGGACTAGCAGCAATGAGCAGTTCTTC,CASSSGTSSNEQFF
-,-,TRBV27,TRBJ2-3,TGTGCCAGCAGTTCCGGGTTTTTACCCCCTCCCGATACGCAGTATTTT,CASSSGFLPPPDTQYF
TRBD1,few,TRBV6-4,TRBJ1-5,TGTGCCAGCAGTCAGACAGGGGGGGGCAATCAGCCCCAGCATTTT,CASSQTGGGNQPQHF
TRBD1,-,TRBV5-1,TRBJ1-4,TGCGCCAGCAGCTTGATGGGACAGGGGGAGGAAAAACTGTTTTTT,CASSLMGQGEEKLFF
TRBD2,-,TRBV7-2,TRBJ2-5,TGTGCCAGCAGCTCCAGACTAGCGGGGACAGAGACCCAGTACTTC,CASSSRLAGTETQYF
TRBD1,-,TRBV14,TRBJ2-7,TGTGCCAGCAGCCTGAGACAGGGGGACTACGAGCAGTACTTC,CASSLRQGDYEQYF
TRBD1,-,TRBV6-6,TRBJ1-5,TGTGCCAGCAGTCCCCCGGGACAGGGGGCGTATCAGCCCCAGCATTTT,CASSPPGQGAYQPQHF
-,-,TRBV30,TRBJ1-5,TGTGCCTGGAGTGTACGACAGCGCAATCAGCCCCAGCATTTT,CAWSVRQRNQPQHF
-,-,TRBV15,TRBJ2-1,TGTGCCACCAGCCCGGCCCTCAGGGATGAGCAGTTCTTC,CATSPALRDEQFF
-,-,TRBV30,TRBJ2-7,TGTGCCTGGAGTGTGGGCCGCCGGGGTTACGAGCAGTACTTC,CAWSVGRRGYEQYF
TRBD1,-,TRBV10-3,TRBJ1-6,TGTGCCATCAGTGGGGGGACAGTCAATTCACCCCTCCACTTT,CAISGGTVNSPLHF
-,-,TRBV10-1,TRBJ1-4,TGCGCCACCCCCGACGGGGGAGCAGCTAATGAAAAACTGTTTTTT,CATPDGGAANEKLFF
-,-,TRBV11-3,TRBJ2-6,TGTGCCAGCAGTTACAGTTTCTCTGGGGCCAACGTCCTGACTTTC,CASSYSFSGANVLTF
TRBD2,once,TRBV4-3,TRBJ2-1,TGCGCCAGCAGCCCACGGACTAGCGGGGGGGCGAAATGGAATGAGCAGTTCTTC,CASSPRTSGGAKWNEQFF
-,-,TRBV21-1,TRBJ1-5,TGTGCCAGCAGCACGAGATTACAGGGGGCCCGGAATCAGCCCCAGCATTTT,CASSTRLQGARNQPQHF
-,-,TRBV5-1,TRBJ1-6,TGCGCCAGCAGCTTGGCCGGGGGTGAGAGATCACCCCTCCACTTT,CASSLAGGERSPLHF
TRBD1,-,TRBV3-1/TRBV3-2,TRBJ1-2,TGTGCCAGCAGCCACGGACAGGGGAACTATGGCTACACCTTC,CASSHGQGNYGYTF
TRBD2,many,TRBV19,TRBJ2-1,TGTGCCAGTAGTGCACTAGCGACTCGACTCTACAATGAGCAGTTCTTC,CASSALATRLYNEQFF
-,few,TRBV28,TRBJ1-6,TGTGCCAGCAGACCTCCGGGCCCGGGAACACCCCTCCACTTT,CASRPPGPGTPLHF
-,-,TRBV7-8,TRBJ2-3,TGTGCCAGCAGCTTAGGGGCGCTAATCGATACGCAGTATTTT,CASSLGALIDTQYF
-,-,TRBV6-6,TRBJ2-3,TGTGCCAGCAGCCACCGGGGGAGCACAGATACGCAGTATTTT,CASSHRGSTDTQYF
-,-,TRBV3-1/TRBV3-2,TRBJ1-4,TGTGCCAGCAGCCAAGATCGAAGTCCAGGATGGGAAAAACTGTTTTTT,CASSQDRSPGWEKLFF
TRBD1,-,TRBV9,TRBJ2-3,TGTGCCAGCAGCGTTGGGACAGGGGGCAGGACAGATACGCAGTATTTT,CASSVGTGGRTDTQYF
TRBD2,few,TRBV19,TRBJ2-1,TGTGCCAGTAGCCGGACTAGCGGGGCCCAGGGGCAGTTCTTC,CASSRTSGAQGQFF
-,once,TRBV9,TRBJ1-4,TGTGCCAGCAGCGAGGGGGACCGTGCGGGTGAAAAACTGTTTTTT,CASSEGDRAGEKLFF
TRBD1,-,TRBV19,TRBJ2-5,TGTGCCAGTAGTGCAGACAGGGCCCAAGAGACCCAGTACTTC,CASSADRAQETQYF
TRBD1,few,TRBV29-1,TRBJ2-7,TGCAGCGTTTTAACAGGGGGCTCCTACTACGACGAGCAGTACTTC,CSVLTGGSYYDEQYF
-,-,TRBV7-3,TRBJ1-1,TGTGCCAGCAGCTCGACTAGGAACACTGAAGCTTTCTTT,CASSSTRNTEAFF
-,-,TRBV10-3,TRBJ2-7,TGTGCCATCAGTGGGACAGTGGAGACCTACGAGCAGTACTTC,CAISGTVETYEQYF
-,-,TRBV12-3/TRBV12-4,TRBJ1-6,TGTGCCAGCAGTTTCTTTGATTCACCCCTCCACTTT,CASSFFDSPLHF
-,-,TRBV24-1,TRBJ1-1,TGTGCCACCAGTCCGGGAGGGGGGCGGACCACTGAAGCTTTCTTT,CATSPGGGRTTEAFF
TRBD2,-,TRBV18,TRBJ2-3,TGTGCCAGCTCACCTAGGCGGGGGGAAAGAGATACGCAGTATTTT,CASSPRRGERDTQYF
-,-,TRBV30,TRBJ1-1,TGTGCCTGGAGTAGGGGGGGGGCTAGGGAAGCTTTCTTT,CAWSRGGAREAFF
-,-,TRBV11-3,TRBJ1-1,TGTGCCAGCAGCTTAACGGCCAGGGGCACTGAAGCTTTCTTT,CASSLTARGTEAFF
-,once,TRBV30,TRBJ1-4,TGTGCCTGGAGAGCGTATTTTGCGGCTAATGAAAAACTGTTTTTT,CAWRAYFAANEKLFF
-,-,TRBV30,TRBJ1-5,TGTGCCTGGAGTCTAGCAGGCTATAGCAATCAGCCCCAGCATTTT,CAWSLAGYSNQPQHF
TRBD1,-,TRBV3-1/TRBV3-2,TRBJ2-3,TGTGCCAGCAGCTGGACAGGGGGCGGCACAGATACGCAGTATTTT,CASSWTGGGTDTQYF
-,-,TRBV9,TRBJ2-7,TGTGCCAGCAGCGTAGGGGGAGGAGGGATGTACTACGAGCAGTACTTC,CASSVGGGGMYYEQYF
TRBD1,-,TRBV30,TRBJ1-1,TGTGCCTGGAGTGCCAGGGGGCTGGGCACTGAAGCTTTCTTT,CAWSARGLGTEAFF
-,-,TRBV27,TRBJ1-1,TGTGCCAGCAGTTCTCAGGGAGGCACTGAAGCTTTCTTT,CASSSQGGTEAFF
-,-,TRBV7-3,TRBJ2-3,TGTGCCAGCAGCTTAGGGAAGATACAGGGCAGATTCACAGATACGCAGTATTTT,CASSLGKIQGRFTDTQYF
-,-,TRBV6-2/TRBV6-3,TRBJ2-5,TGTGCCAGCAGTTACCCGGGGGGCAGGAGTGGGGCCCAGTACTTC,CASSYPGGRSGAQYF
TRBD1,once,TRBV11-3,TRBJ2-3,TGTGCCAGCAGCTCGGGACAGGGAGATACGCAGTATTTT,CASSSGQGDTQYF